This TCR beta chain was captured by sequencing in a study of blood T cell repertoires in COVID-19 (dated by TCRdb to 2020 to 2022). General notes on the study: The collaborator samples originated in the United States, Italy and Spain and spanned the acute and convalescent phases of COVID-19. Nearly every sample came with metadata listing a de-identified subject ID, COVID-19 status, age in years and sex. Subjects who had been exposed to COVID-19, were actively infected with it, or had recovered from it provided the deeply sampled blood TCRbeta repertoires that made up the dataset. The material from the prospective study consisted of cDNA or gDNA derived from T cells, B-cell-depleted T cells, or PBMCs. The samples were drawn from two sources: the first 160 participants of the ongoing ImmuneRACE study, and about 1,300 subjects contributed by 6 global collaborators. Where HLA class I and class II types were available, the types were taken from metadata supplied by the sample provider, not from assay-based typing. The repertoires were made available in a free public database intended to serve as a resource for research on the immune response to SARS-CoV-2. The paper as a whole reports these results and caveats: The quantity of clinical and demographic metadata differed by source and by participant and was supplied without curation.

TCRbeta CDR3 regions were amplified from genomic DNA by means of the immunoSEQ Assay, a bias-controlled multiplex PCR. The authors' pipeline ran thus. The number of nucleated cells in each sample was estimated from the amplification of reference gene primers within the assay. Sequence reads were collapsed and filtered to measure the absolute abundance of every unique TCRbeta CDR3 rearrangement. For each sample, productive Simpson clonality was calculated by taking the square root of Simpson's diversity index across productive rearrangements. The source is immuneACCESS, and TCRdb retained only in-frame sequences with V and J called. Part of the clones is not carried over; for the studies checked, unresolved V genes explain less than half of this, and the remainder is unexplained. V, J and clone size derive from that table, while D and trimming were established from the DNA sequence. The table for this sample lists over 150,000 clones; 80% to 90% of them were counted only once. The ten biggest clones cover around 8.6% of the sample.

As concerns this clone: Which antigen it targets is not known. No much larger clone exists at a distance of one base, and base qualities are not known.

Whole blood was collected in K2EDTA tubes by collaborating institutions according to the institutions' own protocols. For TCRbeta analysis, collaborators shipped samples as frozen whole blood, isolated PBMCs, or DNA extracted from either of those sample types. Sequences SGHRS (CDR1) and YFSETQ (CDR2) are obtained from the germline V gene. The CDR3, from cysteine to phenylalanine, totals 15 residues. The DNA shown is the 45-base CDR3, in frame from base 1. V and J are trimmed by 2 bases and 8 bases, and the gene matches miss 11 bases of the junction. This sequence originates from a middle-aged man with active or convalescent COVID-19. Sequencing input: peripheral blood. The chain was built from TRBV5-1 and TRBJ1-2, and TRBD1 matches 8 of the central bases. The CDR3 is CASSFRDRLTMGYTF. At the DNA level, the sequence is TGCGCCAGCAGCTTTCGGGACAGGCTAACGATGGGCTACACCTTC.